This TCR beta chain stems from a study of tumor-infiltrating lymphocytes in primary liver carcinoma. Points from the study as a whole: Against blood, tumors held a significantly higher top-250-clone fraction (p = 0.039).

Without any cell sorting, roughly 17-31 mg of bulk tissue yielded co-extracted RNA and DNA. Patients underwent resection of primary liver carcinoma. The germline V gene encodes CDR1 SGHNT and CDR2 YYREEE (reference sequence). This CDR3 comprises 17 residues. The V gene end was trimmed by 4 bases and the J gene end by 6 bases; junction bases not matched to a gene: 16. cDNA specific to TCR beta was made from 450 to 650 ng of total RNA, with a constant-region primer employed for priming. Amplification in three nested multiplex PCR rounds with slightly modified ARM-PCR gave rise to TCR beta libraries. TRBV1-TRBV30 forward primers paired with a C-beta reverse primer drove the first two PCR rounds, about 10 cycles each. Each CDR3 protein gets one entry after TCRdb re-called the multiplex PCR reads with MiXCR. The sample holds roughly 80,000 distinct CDR3 sequences; 69% are singletons and the top ten take about 25%.

This clonotype was picked up many times. What it recognizes is unknown. The source material was tumor-adjacent normal liver tissue. The sequence derives from a man aged 35 to 55 with primary liver carcinoma and hepatitis B virus infection. The genes are TRBV5-4 and TRBJ1-2, with 9 bases that match TRBD1. CDR3 sequence reads: CASSPPGQGKRADGYTF. CDR3 coding DNA: TGTGCCAGCAGCCCCCCGGGACAGGGCAAACGCGCGGATGGCTACACCTTC.